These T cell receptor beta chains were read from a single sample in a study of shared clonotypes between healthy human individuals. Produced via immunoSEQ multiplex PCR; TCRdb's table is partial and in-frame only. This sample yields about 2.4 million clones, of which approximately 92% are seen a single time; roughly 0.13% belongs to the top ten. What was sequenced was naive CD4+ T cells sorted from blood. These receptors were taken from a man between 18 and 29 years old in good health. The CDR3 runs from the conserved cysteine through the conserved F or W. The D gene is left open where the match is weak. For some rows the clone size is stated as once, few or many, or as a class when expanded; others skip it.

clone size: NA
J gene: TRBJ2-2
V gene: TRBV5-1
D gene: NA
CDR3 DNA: TGCGCCAGCAGCCTCACAGGGTCGGTGGCGAACACCGGGGAGCTGTTTTTT
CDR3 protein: CASSLTGSVANTGELFF

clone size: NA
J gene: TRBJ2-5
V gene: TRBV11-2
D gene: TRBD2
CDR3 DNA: TGTGCCAGCAGCTTAGTCCCGCGGGGGGGCCTGCAAGAGACCCAGTACTTC
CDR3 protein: CASSLVPRGGLQETQYF

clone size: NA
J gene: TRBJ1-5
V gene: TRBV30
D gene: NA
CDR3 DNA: TGTGCCTGGACGGACGGCGCTCAGCCCCAGCATTTT
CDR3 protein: CAWTDGAQPQHF

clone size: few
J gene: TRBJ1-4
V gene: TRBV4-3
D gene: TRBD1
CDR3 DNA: TGCGCCAGCAGCGGAACAGGGGAGCCTAATGAAAAACTGTTTTTT
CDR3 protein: CASSGTGEPNEKLFF

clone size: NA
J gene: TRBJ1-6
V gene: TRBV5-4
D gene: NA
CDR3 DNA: TGTGCCAGCAGCTTGGATCCAGGGGAGCTAGGTCGTTCACCCCTCCACTTT
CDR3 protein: CASSLDPGELGRSPLHF

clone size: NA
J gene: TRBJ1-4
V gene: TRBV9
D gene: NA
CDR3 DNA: TGTGCCAGCAGCTCAACGGGACTGGGGATTGAAAAACTGTTTTTT
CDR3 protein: CASSSTGLGIEKLFF

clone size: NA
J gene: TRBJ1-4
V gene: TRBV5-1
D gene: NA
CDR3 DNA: TGCGCCAGCAGCTTGCAGGGGCGAACCACGCCAACTAATGAAAAACTGTTTTTT
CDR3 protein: CASSLQGRTTPTNEKLFF

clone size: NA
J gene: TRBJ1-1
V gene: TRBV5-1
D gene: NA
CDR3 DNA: TGCGCCAGCAGCGACACCCCGGGAATGAACACTGAAGCTTTCTTT
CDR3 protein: CASSDTPGMNTEAFF

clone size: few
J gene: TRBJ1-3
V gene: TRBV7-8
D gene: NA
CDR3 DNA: TGTGCCAGCAGCTTAGTCGGGGGCTCTGGAAACACCATATATTTT
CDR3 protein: CASSLVGGSGNTIYF

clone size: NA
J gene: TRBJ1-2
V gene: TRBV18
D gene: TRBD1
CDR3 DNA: TGTGCCAGCTCACCTTTACCCGGGACAGGGGTCTATGGCTACACCTTC
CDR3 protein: CASSPLPGTGVYGYTF

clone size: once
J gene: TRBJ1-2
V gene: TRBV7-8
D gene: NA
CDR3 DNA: TGTGCCAGCAGCGACAGGTCCTTTAACTATGGCTACACCTTC
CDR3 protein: CASSDRSFNYGYTF

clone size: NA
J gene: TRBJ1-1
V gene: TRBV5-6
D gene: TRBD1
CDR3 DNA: TGTGCCAGCAGCTTGTTTAGGGACAGGGCCACTGAAGCTTTCTTT
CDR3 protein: CASSLFRDRATEAFF

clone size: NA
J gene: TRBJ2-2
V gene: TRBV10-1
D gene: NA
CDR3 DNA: TGCGCCAGCAGTGGCGGGCCGTACGCGAACACCGGGGAGCTGTTTTTT
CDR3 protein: CASSGGPYANTGELFF

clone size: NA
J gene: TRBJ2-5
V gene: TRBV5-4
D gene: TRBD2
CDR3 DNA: TGTGCCAGCAGCTTGCCGGGCCTAGCGGGGGGGACCCAGTACTTC
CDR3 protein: CASSLPGLAGGTQYF

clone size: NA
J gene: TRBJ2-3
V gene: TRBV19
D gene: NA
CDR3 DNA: TGTGTAAGGACCCCGAACACAGATACGCAGTATTTT
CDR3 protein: CVRTPNTDTQYF

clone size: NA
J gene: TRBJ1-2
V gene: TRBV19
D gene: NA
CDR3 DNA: TGTGCCAGTAGTATAGTGGCTTCTAACTATGGCTACACCTTC
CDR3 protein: CASSIVASNYGYTF

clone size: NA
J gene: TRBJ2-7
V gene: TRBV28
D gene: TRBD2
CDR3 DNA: TGTGCCAGCAGTTTTGGTTTAGCGGGGTCAGGAGGTGAGCAGTACTTC
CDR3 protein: CASSFGLAGSGGEQYF

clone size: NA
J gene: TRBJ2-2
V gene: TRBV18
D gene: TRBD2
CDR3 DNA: TGTGCCAGCTCCGCCCGGGAGGGCGGGGAGCTGTTTTTT
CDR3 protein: CASSAREGGELFF

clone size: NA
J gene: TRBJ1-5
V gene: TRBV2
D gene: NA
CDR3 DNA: TGTGCCAGCAGCATACAGGGAGGTGGCAGCAATCAGCCCCAGCATTTT
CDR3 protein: CASSIQGGGSNQPQHF

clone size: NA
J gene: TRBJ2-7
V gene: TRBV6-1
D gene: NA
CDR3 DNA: TGTGCCAGCATTCGGGACTCCGGCTCCTACGAGCAGTACTTC
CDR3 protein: CASIRDSGSYEQYF

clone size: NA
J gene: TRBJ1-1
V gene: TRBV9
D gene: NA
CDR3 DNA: TGTGCCAGCAGCGTACTCTTGAGGTGGGGACACAACACTGAAGCTTTCTTT
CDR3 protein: CASSVLLRWGHNTEAFF

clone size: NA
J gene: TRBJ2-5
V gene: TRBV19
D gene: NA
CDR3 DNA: TGTGCCAGTAGTGTCATCGGGAGAGAGACCCAGTACTTC
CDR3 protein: CASSVIGRETQYF

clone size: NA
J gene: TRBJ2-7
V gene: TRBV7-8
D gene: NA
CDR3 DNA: TGTGCCAGCAGCTTACGAGAGGGCAGCGAGCAGTACTTC
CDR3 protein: CASSLREGSEQYF

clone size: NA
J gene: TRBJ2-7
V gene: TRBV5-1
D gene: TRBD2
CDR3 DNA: TGCGCCAGCAGCTTCGACGGCGGGAGTAGCTACGAGCAGTACTTC
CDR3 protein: CASSFDGGSSYEQYF

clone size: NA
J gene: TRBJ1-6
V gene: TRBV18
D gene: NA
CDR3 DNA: TGTGCCAGCTCACGAATACCCCTCGGCCTTGATGAAGCACCCCTCCACTTT
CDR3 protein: CASSRIPLGLDEAPLHF

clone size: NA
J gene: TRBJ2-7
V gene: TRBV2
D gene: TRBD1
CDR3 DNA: TGTGCCAGCAGTCCCGGGACAGGGTCAACCTACGAGCAGTACTTC
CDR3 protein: CASSPGTGSTYEQYF

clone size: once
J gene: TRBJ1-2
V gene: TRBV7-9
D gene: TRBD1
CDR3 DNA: TGTGCCAGCAGCTCCCGGGACAGGCTCTATGGCTACACCTTC
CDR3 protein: CASSSRDRLYGYTF

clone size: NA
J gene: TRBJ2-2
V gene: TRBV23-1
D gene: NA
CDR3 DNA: TGCGCCAGCAGTCCGGGACCCCCGCGATGCACCGGGGAGCTGTTTTTT
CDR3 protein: CASSPGPPRCTGELFF

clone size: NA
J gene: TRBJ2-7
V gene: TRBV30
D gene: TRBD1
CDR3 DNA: TGTGCCTGGAGTTCGGGACAGGGGGTTGCGCAGTACTTC
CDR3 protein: CAWSSGQGVAQYF

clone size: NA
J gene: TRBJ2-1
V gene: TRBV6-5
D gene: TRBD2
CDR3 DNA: TGTGCCAGCAGTTGGGGGAGCGGGGTGACCTACAATGAGCAGTTCTTC
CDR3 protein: CASSWGSGVTYNEQFF

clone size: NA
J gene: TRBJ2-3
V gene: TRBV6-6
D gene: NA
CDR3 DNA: TGTGCCAGCAGTTACTCACGGGCACCCACAGATACGCAGTATTTT
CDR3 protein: CASSYSRAPTDTQYF

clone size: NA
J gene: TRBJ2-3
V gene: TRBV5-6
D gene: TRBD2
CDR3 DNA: TGTGCCAGCAGCTTGGGGTGGGGACTAGGGTATTTT
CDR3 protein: CASSLGWGLGYF

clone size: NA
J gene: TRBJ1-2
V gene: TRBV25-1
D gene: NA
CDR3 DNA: TGTGCCAGCAGTGCCACCGGGACCGTTTTTGGCTACACCTTC
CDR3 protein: CASSATGTVFGYTF

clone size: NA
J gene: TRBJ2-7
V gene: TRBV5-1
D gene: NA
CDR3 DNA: TGCGCCAGCGGCCTAGGGGGCTACGAGCAGTACTTC
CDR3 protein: CASGLGGYEQYF

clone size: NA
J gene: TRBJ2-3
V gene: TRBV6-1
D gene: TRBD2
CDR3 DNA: TGTGCCAGCATAGCTAGCGGGGACCCGGATACGCAGTATTTT
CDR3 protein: CASIASGDPDTQYF

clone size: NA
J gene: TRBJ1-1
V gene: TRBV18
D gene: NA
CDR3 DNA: TGTGCCAGCTCACCTCTGCCCGGACAGCTGAACACTGAAGCTTTCTTT
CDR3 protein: CASSPLPGQLNTEAFF

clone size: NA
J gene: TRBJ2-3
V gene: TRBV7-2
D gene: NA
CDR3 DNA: TGTGCCAGCAGCCCAGGGCCCCGGGGGGCCCGAGATACGCAGTATTTT
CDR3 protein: CASSPGPRGARDTQYF

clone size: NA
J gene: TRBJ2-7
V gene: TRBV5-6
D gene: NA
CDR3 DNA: TGTGCCAGCAGCTCTGGAGGACCCCGGTCCTTAGGGAGCTCCTACGAGCAGTACTTC
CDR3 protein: CASSSGGPRSLGSSYEQYF

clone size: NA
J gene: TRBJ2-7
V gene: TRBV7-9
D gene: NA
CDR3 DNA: TGTGCCAGCAGCTCGGAGGCCTACGAGCAGTACTTC
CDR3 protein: CASSSEAYEQYF

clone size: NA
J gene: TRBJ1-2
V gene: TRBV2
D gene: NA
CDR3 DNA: TGTGCCAGTTCGGGGGATTACTATGGCTACACCTTC
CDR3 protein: CASSGDYYGYTF